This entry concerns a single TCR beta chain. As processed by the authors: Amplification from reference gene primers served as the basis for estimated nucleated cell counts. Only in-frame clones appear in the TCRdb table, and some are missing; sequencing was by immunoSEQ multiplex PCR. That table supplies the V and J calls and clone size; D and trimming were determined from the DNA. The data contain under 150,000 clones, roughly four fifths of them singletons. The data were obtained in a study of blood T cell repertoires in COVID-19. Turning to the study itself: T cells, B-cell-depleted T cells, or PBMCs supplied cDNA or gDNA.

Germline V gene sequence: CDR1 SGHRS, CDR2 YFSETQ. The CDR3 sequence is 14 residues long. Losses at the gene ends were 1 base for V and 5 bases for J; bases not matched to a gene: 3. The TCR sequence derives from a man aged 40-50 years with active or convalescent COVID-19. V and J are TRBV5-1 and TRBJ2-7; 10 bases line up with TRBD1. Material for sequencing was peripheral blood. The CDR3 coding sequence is TGCGCCAGCAGCTTGCGGGACAGGGGAGACGAGCAGTACTTC. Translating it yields CASSLRDRGDEQYF.